This TCR beta chain is from a study of T cells expressing NK-cell markers (dated by TCRdb to 2019 to 2021). Regarding the study in general: Three sorted T-cell subsets (CD3+CD56+NKG2C+, CD3+CD56+NKG2C- and CD3+CD56-NKG2C+) from fewer than 10 donors had their TCR beta-chain repertoires profiled. Seven of the eight sequenced donors were HCMV-seropositive and one was HCMV-seronegative. The study sequenced eight donors, all healthy volunteers chosen at random: three men and five women. Illumina HiSeq 2000/2500, MiSeq or NextSeq was used to sequence libraries as 2 x 150 bp reads. Here is what the overall study found, with its caveats: Whether the expanded NKG2C-expressing T cell clones were specific for HCMV antigens remained unclear. Those dominant clonotypes were again the most abundant among CD3+CD56-NKG2C+ cells in a few donors, at about 28.3-60.1%. For 5 or 6 donors, the dominant CD3+CD56+NKG2C+ clonotypes were among the top 10 CD8+ clonotypes and accounted for roughly 1.0-7.5% of CD8+ T cells.

HCMV serostatus was determined by detecting HCMV-specific IgG in serum with a commercial ELISA kit. Ficoll density gradient centrifugation was used to isolate peripheral blood mononuclear cells from blood. The CDR1 and CDR2 encoded by the germline V gene are SQVTM and ANQGSEA. Inclusive of the bounding cysteine and phenylalanine, the CDR3 is 14 residues long. No DNA accompanies this entry. Points on this clonotype: Its recognized antigen is unknown.

Instrument on record: Illumina HiSeq 2000. The TCR beta cDNA libraries were made using 5'RACE template switching, a step that added both a universal primer site and unique molecular identifiers. cDNA synthesis was primed from the TCR beta constant segment, followed by two successive PCR amplification steps. The paper's processing steps were these. Reads were demultiplexed and grouped by UMI with MIGEC, and clonotypes were assembled and quantified with MiTCR. To remove erroneous sequences, TCR cDNA sequences were retained only when supported by two or more reads. The tcR package was used for downstream repertoire analysis, and clonotypes were matched across fractions by CDR3 nucleotide sequence plus V segment. VDJmatch was used to annotate antigen specificity against VDJdb, with one amino acid substitution in CDR3 permitted. TCRdb reprocessed the reads, and each CDR3 protein sequence is entered once, without DNA. TCRdb, rather than the study authors, made the V and J calls. The table for this sample lists about 180,000 distinct CDR3 sequences. Less than 20% of the sample is held by the ten biggest clonotypes.

The sample was blood T cells: a sorted CD56 or NKG2C T cell subset, CD4+ or CD8+ T cells, or bulk PBMC T cells (not recorded which). The chain is made from TRBV29-1 and TRBJ2-1; TCRdb returns TRBD2, unconfirmable since there is no DNA. The receptor's source is a woman aged 18 to 75 in good health. For the CDR3, the sequence is CSGHRLAGYNEQFF.